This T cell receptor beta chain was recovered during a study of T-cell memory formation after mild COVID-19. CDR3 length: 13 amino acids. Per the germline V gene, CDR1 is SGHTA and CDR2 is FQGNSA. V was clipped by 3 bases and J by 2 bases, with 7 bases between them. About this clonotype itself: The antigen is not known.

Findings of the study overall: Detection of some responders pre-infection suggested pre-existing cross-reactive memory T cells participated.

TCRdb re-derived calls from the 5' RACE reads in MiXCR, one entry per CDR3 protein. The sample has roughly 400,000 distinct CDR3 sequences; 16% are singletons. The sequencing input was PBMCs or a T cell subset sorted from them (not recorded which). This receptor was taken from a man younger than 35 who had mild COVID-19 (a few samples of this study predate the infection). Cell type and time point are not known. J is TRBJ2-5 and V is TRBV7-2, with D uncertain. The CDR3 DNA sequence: TGTGCCAGCAGCTTCGCACTTCAAGAGACCCAGTACTTC. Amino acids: CASSFALQETQYF.